The text below deals with one TCR beta chain. Its target antigen remains unknown. Base qualities are missing; no much larger clone stands one base away. The treatment or condition label for this specimen denotes: 15 to 20 received Ad26.COV2.S at low or high dose, single or two shots; about 5 received placebo; per-sample allocation not given. Repertoires of vaccine and placebo recipients were sequenced from samples taken on day 63 after the first injection. Cohort 1b enrolled about two dozen adults aged 18-55 years at a single site in Boston, USA, between 29 July and 7 August 2020. Ad26.COV2.S was a replication-incompetent adenovirus type 26 vector expressing a prefusion-stabilized SARS-CoV-2 spike protein from the original Wuhan strain. This entry comes from a study of Ad26.COV2.S vaccination and SARS-CoV-2 variants (dated by TCRdb to about 2021). Regarding the research as a whole: Donors in the vaccine arm were drawn from COV1001, a phase I-IIa trial of Ad26.COV2.S in healthy adults that was multicentre, randomized, double-blind and placebo-controlled. Ad26.COV2.S was given intramuscularly at 5x10^10 or 1x10^11 viral particles, as a single shot or as two shots 56 days apart. TCRbeta repertoire sequencing served as the tool for gauging how specific and how broad the SARS-CoV-2-reactive T cell receptors were following Ad26.COV2.S vaccination. The TCR-sequenced set comprised approximately 30 samples: around 20 Ad26.COV2.S vaccine recipients, 5 placebo recipients and 8 SARS-CoV-2 convalescent individuals. Trial participants were randomized into five groups of five: low-dose or high-dose Ad26.COV2.S given once or twice, or placebo on both occasions. Investigators did not know the trial group allocation while performing experiments and assessing outcomes.

Inclusive of the bounding cysteine and phenylalanine, the CDR3 is 14 residues long. The read is trimmed to its CDR3 DNA, 42 bases read in frame from base 1. V is clipped by 3 bases and J by 7 bases, and the sequence between their germline boundaries is 14 bases long. CDR1 and CDR2 are drawn from the germline V gene: SGDLS, YYNGEE. The paper's findings and limits, for the study overall: Higher spike-specific TCR breadth was observed in Ad26.COV2.S recipients than in placebo recipients (P = 0.0014). Vaccine and placebo recipients had comparable non-spike TCR breadth, which fits with the vaccine containing only spike. Comparing responses between vaccine doses or regimens was not something the study was powered to do. After vaccination, spike-specific CD8+ and CD4+ T cell responses were reported to show substantial breadth. The authors noted that total T cell responses may have been underestimated by the TCR breadth and depth analyses.

The immunoSEQ Assay was used to sequence TCRbeta CDR3 regions. After extraction, genomic DNA underwent amplification by bias-controlled multiplex PCR, followed by high-throughput sequencing. Concerning the study's data processing: To quantify the absolute abundance of each unique TCRbeta CDR3 region, sequences were collapsed and filtered. Usable DNA was measured by amplifying reference genes present in all nucleated cells, and TCRbeta template counts were normalized to that usable DNA to estimate T cell fraction. Repertoire TCRs were annotated as SARS-CoV-2-specific when V gene, CDR3 amino acid sequence and J gene were exactly matched to a known reactive TCR set. The reference SARS-CoV-2 TCR set was obtained from MIRA and was filtered for enrichment in COVID-19-positive ImmuneCODE repertoires, whereby public or cross-reactive TCRs were removed. Drawing on the MIRA antigens, annotated TCRs were analysed further at the level of specific ORF or position within ORF. Breadth was defined as annotated unique rearrangements over total unique productive rearrangements; depth was the summed frequency of those rearrangements. Two-sided Wilcoxon rank-sum tests were applied when comparing TCR breadth between groups. Entries here come from immuneACCESS through TCRdb and include only in-frame sequences with V and J called. Some clones fail to appear in such tables; in the studies checked, an unresolved V gene covers under half of the shortfall, and the cause of the remainder is unknown. V and J calls and clone size are those listed in that table; D and trimming were worked out from the DNA. This sample lists hundreds of thousands of clones; 89% were detected once. The ten largest account for 2.5% to 3% of the sample.

This receptor was identified in a person between 18 and 59 years old who received the Ad26.COV2.S COVID-19 vaccine or a placebo. The chain is assembled from TRBV9 and TRBJ2-1; TRBD2 might be the D gene, on 6 matching bases. The sequencing used peripheral blood, collected in a trial of Ad26.COV2.S vaccine versus placebo. Here the CDR3 is given as CASSALNRGNEQFF. The nucleotides are TGTGCCAGCAGCGCCCTCAACCGGGGGAATGAGCAGTTCTTC.